This T cell receptor (beta chain) was profiled in a study of post-analysis software for immune sequencing data. This clonotype was found once. Its antigen remains unknown. Since a much larger clone is just one base distant, this may be a read error. TCR beta cDNA libraries included unique molecular identifiers. Via MiXCR, TCRdb re-called the PCR reads, giving one row per CDR3 protein. This sample has some 240,000 distinct CDR3 sequences, with roughly a third found just once. The V and J ends lost 3 bases and 12 bases respectively, with 11 bases between them. CDR1 and CDR2 (germline): SQVTM, ANQGSEA. The CDR3 runs to 10 residues. Study-wide findings and caveats: Among a handful of TRBV segments more frequent in patients than controls were TRBV5-6, TRBV5-1 and TRBV20-1.

The chain carries TRBV29-1 and TRBJ1-2, with a tentative D call TRBD1 (6 bases). The sample consisted of blood. The receptor was isolated from a girl aged 10-17 years with multiple sclerosis. The CDR3, as DNA: TGCAGCGTTGATAAGGGGGGTAACACCTTC. The encoded protein is CSVDKGGNTF.